This T cell receptor (beta chain) appears in the sequencing data of a study of somatic mutations in cytotoxic T cells in rheumatoid arthritis. Study-wide background: Right after diagnosis, and before any treatment had started, patient peripheral blood (30 ml EDTA) was drawn. Using a FACSAria II or Sony SH800, a portion of the V beta antibody-stained T-cell populations were flow-sorted at nearly 100% purity, and among those populations were V beta1+ cells that were then sequenced for TCRB. Study-wide results and caveats: Of the expanded CD8+ clones, the antigen targets were not known.

V trimming: 6 bases; J trimming: 2 bases; junction bases outside the gene matches: 6. This CDR3 is built from 16 residues. Germline lookup yields CDR1 LGHNT and CDR2 FRNRAP. As regards this clone: Its target is unknown.

Original methodology: Expanded CD8+ clones from patients, those larger than 1%, seldom had a match among published virus-specific TCRB sequences. The repertoire was sequenced with immunoSEQ multiplex PCR; TCRdb's copy has only in-frame clones and lacks some. That table furnishes V, J and clone size, whereas the DNA furnished D and trimming. The data show about 4,400 clones, around 89% seen once. This TCR came from a woman between 70 and 85 years old with rheumatoid arthritis. This chain joins TRBV12-5 and TRBJ2-1; 11 nucleotides agree with TRBD1. Sequenced sample: CD8+ T cells sorted from blood. DNA of the CDR3: TGTGCTAGTGGCGAGCCGGGACAGGGGGCCTACAATGAGCAGTTCTTC. Protein sequence: CASGEPGQGAYNEQFF.